Below, 23 T cell receptor beta chains from the same sample are listed, as sequenced in a study of post-analysis software for immune sequencing data (dated by TCRdb to between 2014 and 2017). Here is what the overall study found, with its caveats: Four to six TRBV segments, including TRBV5-6, TRBV5-1 and TRBV20-1, were significantly more frequent in patients than controls.

These TCRs' antigens remain unknown. Library preparation was by PCR. The sequencing machine was an Illumina HiSeq 2500. To reduce PCR and sequencing biases, unique molecular identifiers were incorporated into the TCR beta cDNA libraries. TCRdb reanalyzed the raw reads on its own, using fastp at Q25 for trimming and MiXCR for clone calling, and kept in-frame beta chains. Rows matching on CDR3 protein sequence are summarized as one entry with the most common DNA and genes. This sample has some 800,000 distinct CDR3 sequences in its table, and about half of those were observed once. The top ten constitute roughly 5.2% of the sample. Source material: blood. These receptors were taken from a girl between 10 and 17 years old with multiple sclerosis.

V and J are TRBV20-1 and TRBJ2-7, with TRBD2 matching over 7 bases. V was pared by 0 bases and J by 3 bases, with 8 bases of the junction left unmatched. Germline CDR1 and CDR2: DFQATT and SNEGSKA (reference sequence). The CDR3 has 15 residues. The chain's CDR3 is CSARDAAGAGYEQYF. The CDR3 DNA reads TGCAGTGCTAGAGATGCGGCGGGAGCGGGCTACGAGCAGTACTTC.

V is TRBV30 and J is TRBJ1-2, with TRBD1 matching over 8 bases. Losses at the gene ends were 7 bases for V and 8 bases for J; bases not matched to a gene: 9. Germline values: CDR1 GTSNPN, CDR2 SVGIG (reference sequence). CDR3 length: 12 amino acids. The CDR3 loop reads CASSQGAWGYTF. Here the CDR3 DNA reads TGTGCCTCCTCTCAGGGGGCTTGGGGCTACACCTTC. Full variable domain (outside the CDR3, taken from reference TRBV30 and TRBJ1-2): SQTIHQWPATLVQPVGSPLSLECTVEGTSNPNLYWYRQAAGRGLQLLFYSVGIGQISSEVPQNLSASRPQDRQFILSSKKLLLSDSGFYLCASSQGAWGYTFGSGTRLTVV.

The chain combines TRBV5-1 with TRBJ1-1; 7 bases are a match to TRBD1. Germline V gene data show CDR1 as SGHRS and CDR2 as YFSETQ. Trimming took 0 bases from V and 1 from J; bases not matched to a gene: 6. The CDR3 is 16 residues long. CDR3 loop: CASSLVSGGSNTEAFF. The CDR3 DNA sequence: TGCGCCAGCAGCTTGGTGTCAGGGGGATCGAACACTGAAGCTTTCTTT. The full variable domain, in which reference TRBV5-1 and TRBJ1-1 provide the parts outside the CDR3, is KAGVTQTPRYLIKTRGQQVTLSCSPISGHRSVSWYQQTPGQGLQFLFEYFSETQRNKGNFPGRFSGRQFSNSRSEMNVSTLELGDSALYLCASSLVSGGSNTEAFFGQGTRLTVV.

This clonotype appeared a few times. The chain uses TRBV7-9 and TRBJ1-1, with a tentative D call TRBD1 (5 bases). The V and J ends lost 10 bases and 4 bases respectively, with 19 bases between them. Germline V gene sequence: CDR1 SEHNR, CDR2 FQNEAQ (reference sequence). CDR3 length: 14 amino acids. The DNA for the CDR3 is TGTGCCATACAGGACCTGAGAGTGGCCACTGAAGCTTTCTTT. Protein: CAIQDLRVATEAFF.

About this clonotype: At one of its ends the junction is not consistent with the germline gene, which may arise from a read error. The chain combines TRBV6-6 with TRBJ2-7; a weak D match, TRBD2 (5 bases). The J call may be in error: the DNA end matches TRBJ2-5 better. This CDR3 is built from 13 residues. Germline CDR1 and CDR2: MNHNY and SVGAGI (reference sequence). CDR3 nucleotide sequence: TGTGCCAGCATCGGCGGCGGGCAAGGGACCCAGTACTTC. Protein product: CASIGGGQGTQYF.

The V gene is TRBV20-1, the J gene TRBJ2-1, with no clear D. The CDR3 spans 14 residues. The V end was cut by 3 bases, the J end by 0 bases, with 9 bases between. The germline gives CDR1 DFQATT, CDR2 SNEGSKA (reference sequence). The chain's CDR3 is CSASWSSSYNEQFF. CDR3 in DNA: TGCAGTGCTAGCTGGTCAAGCTCCTACAATGAGCAGTTCTTC.

The chain joins TRBV5-1 to TRBJ2-7, with a weak D call TRBD2 (5 bases). Trimming stripped 5 bases from V and 6 bases from J, with 12 bases between. This CDR3 has 12 amino acids. CDR1 and CDR2 (germline): SGHRS, YFSETQ. CDR3 coding DNA: TGCGCCAGCAGACCCCTAAGCGGCGAGCAGTACTTC. Protein product: CASRPLSGEQYF.

The J gene is TRBJ2-5, the V gene TRBV29-1; 8 nucleotides align to TRBD2. The CDR3 contains 14 residues. The V segment lost 1 base and the J segment 7 bases; nucleotides outside the gene matches: 8. CDR1 and CDR2 (germline): SQVTM, ANQGSEA. Here the CDR3 reads CSVEAEAGVVTQYF. In DNA form, the CDR3 reads TGCAGCGTTGAAGCAGAAGCGGGAGTGGTGACCCAGTACTTC.

This clonotype occurred once. The chain uses TRBV6-6 and TRBJ2-7, with TRBD1 matching 10 bases. CDR3 length: 15 amino acids. Germline V gene lookup returns CDR1 MNHNY and CDR2 SVGAGI (reference sequence). J lost 3 bases, V lost 6 bases, and 8 bases had no gene match. The CDR3 region is CASRTPRTGGYEQYF. In nucleotides, the CDR3 is TGTGCCAGCAGAACCCCCAGGACAGGGGGCTACGAGCAGTACTTC.

V usage is TRBV11-3 and J usage is TRBJ2-5; D perhaps matches TRBD2 (5 bases). Germline V gives CDR1 SGHNT, CDR2 YENEEA. This CDR3 is built from 15 residues. V gave up 5 bases and J gave up 4 bases, with 17 bases separating them. As DNA, the CDR3 is TGTGCCAGCAGCCCCCCAACGGGATTAGGAGAGACCCAGTACTTC. It encodes CASSPPTGLGETQYF. Full variable domain (missing parts from reference TRBV11-3 and TRBJ2-5): EAGVVQSPRYKIIEKKQPVAFWCNPISGHNTLYWYLQNLGQGPELLIRYENEEAVDDSQLPKDRFSAERLKGVDSTLKIQPAELGDSAVYLCASSPPTGLGETQYFGPGTRLLVL.

The gene calls are TRBV29-1 and TRBJ2-1; D is undetermined. The germline V gene encodes CDR1 SQVTM and CDR2 ANQGSEA. The CDR3 loop spans 15 amino acids. V was clipped by 7 bases and J by 1 base, with 17 bases between them. This CDR3 reads CSGGPSISSYNEQFF. As DNA, the CDR3 is TGCAGCGGCGGCCCCAGCATATCTTCCTACAATGAGCAGTTCTTC.

The chain combines TRBV7-8 with TRBJ2-1, with a weak D call TRBD2 (6 bases). Trimming removed 4 bases at V and 2 bases at J, with 21 bases between. The germline V gene encodes CDR1 SGHVS and CDR2 FQNEAQ. This CDR3 has 18 amino acids. The CDR3 nucleotides are TGTGCCAGCAGCTACCCCCCCGGGGAGGCGGAAACCTACAATGAGCAGTTCTTC. Encoded protein: CASSYPPGEAETYNEQFF.

This clonotype was recorded at least ten times. A junction boundary mismatches the germline segment, possibly from a read error. The V call is TRBV7-9, the J call TRBJ2-7, with a possible D match to TRBD1 (6 bases). CDR1 SEHNR and CDR2 FQNEAQ come from the germline V gene (reference sequence). CDR3 length equals 13 residues. CDR3 protein: CASSLGDTYEQYF. DNA of the CDR3: TGTGCTAGCAGCTTGGGGGACACCTACGAGCAGTACTTC.

The chain links TRBV5-4 to TRBJ2-3, with 8 positions matching TRBD2. Germline loops: CDR1 SGHNT, CDR2 YYREEE (reference sequence). V lost 0 bases to trimming and J lost 5 bases; unmatched junction nucleotides: 5. This CDR3 is 15 amino acids long. CDR3 nucleotide sequence: TGTGCCAGCAGCTTGGCAGCGGGAGAGATAGATACGCAGTATTTT. Amino acid sequence: CASSLAAGEIDTQYF.

This clonotype was detected only a few times. The chain has TRBV29-1 and TRBJ1-2, with 9 nucleotides matching TRBD1. The germline V gene has CDR1 SQVTM and CDR2 ANQGSEA. Trimming cost V 3 bases and J 8 bases; bases outside gene matches: 10. The CDR3 is 14 residues long. The CDR3 sequence: CSVDDRGNIRGYTF. The DNA for the CDR3 is TGCAGCGTTGATGACAGGGGGAACATTCGGGGCTACACCTTC.

This clonotype has only a few counts. This chain uses TRBV6-5 with TRBJ2-1, with 13 bases aligning to TRBD2. The CDR3 extends over 15 amino acids. The junction had 3 bases not matched to a gene; V was cut back by 6 bases and J by 4 bases. Germline V gene data show CDR1 as MNHEY and CDR2 as SVGAGI. The CDR3 spells CASRKGLAGYNEQFF. The DNA of the CDR3 is TGTGCCAGCAGAAAGGGACTAGCGGGATACAATGAGCAGTTCTTC.

The chain links TRBV7-9 to TRBJ2-1; possibly TRBD1 for D (5 bases). The V end lost 3 bases, the J end lost 8 bases, and 14 bases lay between the germline ends. The CDR3 consists of 14 residues. CDR1 SEHNR and CDR2 FQNEAQ come from the germline V gene (reference sequence). CDR3 sequence reads: CASSFDSEKDEQFF. CDR3 sequence (DNA): TGTGCCAGCAGCTTCGACAGCGAGAAGGATGAGCAGTTCTTC.

The chain couples TRBV12-3 or TRBV12-4 to TRBJ1-1; TRBD1 might be the D (6 bases). Trimming took 2 bases from V and 3 from J, leaving 10 bases between them. There are 14 residues in the CDR3. Here the CDR3 reads CASSLFRGDTEAFF. As DNA, the CDR3 is TGTGCCAGCAGTTTATTTAGGGGGGACACTGAAGCTTTCTTT.

The chain uses TRBV7-9 and TRBJ2-7, with D uncertain. CDR1 is SEHNR, CDR2 FQNEAQ, per germline (reference sequence). V lost 0 bases and J lost 3, with 15 bases in between. The CDR3 runs 16 residues. Here the CDR3 DNA reads TGTGCCAGCAGCTTAGCTGCAGGAAGAGGTGGCTACGAGCAGTACTTC. It translates to CASSLAAGRGGYEQYF.

The sample holds many counts of this clonotype. V gene TRBV20-1 combines with J gene TRBJ2-7; 10 nucleotides agree with TRBD2. Trimming removed 6 bases from V and 2 bases from J; junction bases left unmatched: 10. From germline, CDR1 is DFQATT and CDR2 SNEGSKA (reference sequence). The CDR3 covers 15 residues. The CDR3 DNA reads TGCAGTGCGAAAGATCTCGGGACTAGCGCCTACGAGCAGTACTTC. Translating gives CSAKDLGTSAYEQYF.

This clonotype has more than one count but fewer than ten. The V and J genes are TRBV10-3 and TRBJ2-5; D might be TRBD1 (6 bases). This CDR3 is 14 amino acids long. Germline loops: CDR1 ENHRY, CDR2 SYGVKD. V dropped 5 bases and J dropped 1 base, with 11 bases sitting between them. This CDR3 reads CAISQGQTQETQYF. The CDR3, as DNA: TGTGCCATCAGTCAGGGGCAAACCCAAGAGACCCAGTACTTC.

CDR3 residues: CASSNPGDRHQETQYF. The CDR3 DNA follows: TGTGCCAGCAGCAACCCAGGGGACAGACACCAAGAGACCCAGTACTTC. V gene TRBV7-2 combines with J gene TRBJ2-5; 7 nucleotides align to TRBD1. Per germline, CDR1 SGHTA and CDR2 FQGNSA. CDR3 length equals 16 residues. V shed 5 bases, J shed 0 bases, and the junction held 9 bases outside the gene matches.

The chain uses TRBV9 and TRBJ2-1, with TRBD2 matching 8 bases. The CDR3 has 15 amino acids. Looked up from germline, CDR1 is SGDLS and CDR2 is YYNGEE. The ends lost 2 bases at V and 7 bases at J; junction bases unmatched: 8. The CDR3 is CASSVSGTSGNEQFF. The CDR3 nucleotides are TGTGCCAGCAGCGTTAGCGGGACCTCCGGTAATGAGCAGTTCTTC.